The 32 T cell receptor beta chains reported below all come from one sample, sequenced in a study of response to subunit inactivated influenza vaccine. TCRdb reprocessed the RT-PCR reads with MiXCR, giving one entry per CDR3 protein. The data contain some 540,000 distinct CDR3 sequences, approximately 24% of them seen just once; the ten biggest clones take up about 2.8%. This sample also belongs to another study, concerning T cells expressing NK-cell markers. This second study says: It was by 5'RACE template switching with UMIs that TCR beta cDNA was made.

The specimen was CD4+ T cells sorted from PBMCs, collected 11 to 12 days after vaccination. The receptor set was obtained from a man over 45 who received an inactivated influenza vaccine.

In this sample, this clonotype turned up a few times. The J gene is TRBJ1-5, the V gene TRBV30; D unclear. V was trimmed by 2 bases and J by 2 bases, leaving 7 bases between them. Germline CDR1 reads GTSNPN; CDR2 reads SVGIG (reference sequence). The CDR3 runs to 13 residues. CDR3 coding DNA: TGTGCCTGGAGTTTACAAGGCAATCAGCCCCAGCATTTT. Encoded protein: CAWSLQGNQPQHF. The variable domain in full, with the rest retrieved from reference TRBV30 and TRBJ1-5, is SQTIHQWPATLVQPVGSPLSLECTVEGTSNPNLYWYRQAAGRGLQLLFYSVGIGQISSEVPQNLSASRPQDRQFILSSKKLLLSDSGFYLCAWSLQGNQPQHFGDGTRLSIL.

This clonotype came up once. The CDR3 loop is CSARESLAGNTGELFF. CDR3 sequence (DNA): TGCAGTGCTAGAGAGTCACTAGCGGGTAACACCGGGGAGCTGTTTTTT. The chain employs TRBV20-1 and TRBJ2-2, with 9 bases identical to TRBD2. This CDR3 has 16 amino acids. Germline V gives CDR1 DFQATT, CDR2 SNEGSKA (reference sequence). Losses at the gene ends were 0 bases for V and 2 bases for J; bases not matched to a gene: 4.

This clonotype was picked up a small number of times. The chain uses TRBV11-1 and TRBJ2-3, with 8 bases matching TRBD1. With 6 bases clipped from V and 4 bases from J, the junction kept 9 bases outside the gene matches. The CDR3 covers 15 residues. The germline gives CDR1 SGHAT, CDR2 FQDESV (reference sequence). CDR3 nucleotides: TGTGCCAGCAGAGGACAGGGATTGGGAGCAGATACGCAGTATTTT. The encoded protein is CASRGQGLGADTQYF. The variable domain in full, with the rest retrieved from reference TRBV11-1 and TRBJ2-3, is EAEVAQSPRYKITEKSQAVAFWCDPISGHATLYWYRQILGQGPELLVQFQDESVVDDSQLPKDRFSAERLKGVDSTLKIQPAELGDSAMYLCASRGQGLGADTQYFGPGTRLTVL.

This clonotype was counted only a few times. This CDR3 is CASSLEASGRAADTQYF. CDR3 in DNA: TGTGCCAGCAGCTTAGAGGCTAGCGGGAGGGCCGCAGATACGCAGTATTTT. The chain couples TRBV7-7 to TRBJ2-3; 12 nucleotides agree with TRBD2. The germline V gene has CDR1 SSHAT and CDR2 FNYEAQ (reference sequence). The CDR3 has 17 residues. V lost 1 base to trimming and J lost 4 bases; unmatched junction nucleotides: 6.

There are many counts of this clonotype. The chain joins TRBV29-1 to TRBJ2-3; 7 nucleotides match TRBD1. The length of the CDR3 is 15 residues. Per the germline V gene, CDR1 is SQVTM and CDR2 is ANQGSEA. V was pared by 6 bases and J by 0 bases, with 9 bases of the junction left unmatched. The CDR3 sequence is CSVGRQGLSTDTQYF. Here the CDR3 DNA reads TGCAGCGTCGGTAGACAGGGCCTAAGCACAGATACGCAGTATTTT.

This clonotype has just a few counts. CDR3 region: CATSARTSGSLETQYF. The CDR3 DNA follows: TGTGCCACCAGTGCCCGGACTAGCGGGAGTCTAGAGACCCAGTACTTC. The J gene is TRBJ2-5, the V gene TRBV24-1; 13 bases match TRBD2. The CDR3 extends over 16 amino acids. Trimming at V came to 5 bases and at J to 4 bases, leaving 6 bases not matched to a gene. The V gene's germline CDR1 is KGHDR and CDR2 SFDVKD.

The sample holds many counts of this clonotype. At one boundary the junction diverges from the germline segment, which might be a read error. The chain recombines TRBV7-7 with TRBJ2-1, with 10 bases matching TRBD2. CDR1 is SSHAT and CDR2 is FNYEAQ in the germline V gene (reference sequence). The CDR3 extends over 16 amino acids. DNA for the CDR3: TGTGCTAGCAGCCCATCCGGGACTAGCGCTTACAATGAGCAGTTCTTC. Protein product: CASSPSGTSAYNEQFF. The full variable domain, in which reference TRBV7-7 and TRBJ2-1 provide the parts outside the CDR3, is GAGVSQSPRYKVTKRGQDVTLRCDPISSHATLYWYQQALGQGPEFLTYFNYEAQPDKSGLPSDRFSAERPEGSISTLTIQRTEQRDSAMYRCASSPSGTSAYNEQFFGPGTRLTVL.

V is TRBV15 and J is TRBJ1-4; no firm D call. Trimming took off 1 base at V and 7 bases at J, with 10 bases between the two ends. Germline lookup yields CDR1 LNHNV and CDR2 YYDKDF (reference sequence). CDR3 length: 14 residues. CDR3 in DNA: TGTGCCACCAGCAGAGTTGGCAGGAGTGAAAAACTGTTTTTT. Protein sequence: CATSRVGRSEKLFF.

This clonotype turned up a few times. This chain uses TRBV5-5 with TRBJ2-1; D possibly corresponds to TRBD2 (5 bases). The CDR3 runs 15 residues. Germline-derived CDR1 and CDR2 are SGHKS and YYEKEE (reference sequence). The V end was cut by 4 bases, the J end by 0 bases, with 11 bases between. CDR3 sequence reads: CASSGTRVSYNEQFF. The CDR3 DNA follows: TGTGCCAGCAGCGGAACTAGAGTCTCCTACAATGAGCAGTTCTTC.

In its sample, this clonotype was seen a few times. This sequence joins TRBV6-2 or TRBV6-3 and TRBJ2-5; TRBD2 might be the D (6 bases). The V gene's germline CDR1 is MNHEY and CDR2 SVGEGT. The CDR3 is made up of 13 amino acids. The ends were cut back, 7 bases at V and 4 bases at J, with 13 bases in the middle. This CDR3 is CASIGGLLETQYF. The CDR3 nucleotides read TGTGCCAGCATCGGTGGACTACTAGAGACCCAGTACTTC.

The gene calls are TRBV27 and TRBJ2-3; 7 bases agree with TRBD2. Germline V CDR1 and CDR2: MNHEY, SMNVEV (reference sequence). The CDR3 loop spans 14 amino acids. V shed 2 bases and J 4 bases; nucleotides not matched to a gene: 3. The CDR3: CASSLRGGSDTQYF. The CDR3 DNA reads as TGTGCCAGCAGTTTACGCGGGGGTTCAGATACGCAGTATTTT.

This clonotype was seen a handful of times. J is TRBJ2-6 and V is TRBV12-3 or TRBV12-4; 7 bases align to TRBD1. The CDR3 has 14 residues. The V segment lost 7 bases and the J segment 2 bases; nucleotides outside the gene matches: 2. The CDR3 sequence is CASIGTAGANVLTF. In nucleotides, the CDR3 is TGTGCCAGCATCGGGACAGCTGGGGCCAACGTCCTGACTTTC.

This sequence joins TRBV4-1 and TRBJ1-5; D unclear. The germline CDR1 and CDR2 sequences are MGHRA and YSYEKL. This CDR3 is built from 15 residues. The V end lost 2 bases, the J end lost 4 bases, and 12 bases lay between the germline ends. The CDR3 here is CASSQSGAGNQPQHF. Here the CDR3 DNA reads TGCGCCAGCAGCCAATCCGGAGCCGGGAATCAGCCCCAGCATTTT.

V and J are TRBV6-1 and TRBJ2-2; D might be TRBD1 or TRBD2, each matching 5 bases. The CDR3 is made up of 19 amino acids. Germline V gene lookup returns CDR1 MNHNS and CDR2 SASEGT. Between the trimmed V and J ends, which lost 7 bases and 1 base, there was a span of 25 bases. For the CDR3, the DNA is TGTGCCAGCAAAATAGGAAGGGGTTTGGGACGGTTGAACACCGGGGAGCTGTTTTTT. Its translation: CASKIGRGLGRLNTGELFF.

The chain uses TRBV3-1 and TRBJ2-7; TRBD2 matches 14 bases. Per germline, CDR1 LGHDT and CDR2 YNNKEL (reference sequence). The CDR3 runs 14 residues. V lost 5 bases and J lost 7; bases outside the gene matches: 4. For the CDR3, the DNA is TGTGCCAGCAGCTGGACTAGCGGGGGGAGAGAGCAGTACTTC. Its translation is CASSWTSGGREQYF.

V gene TRBV11-2 combines with J gene TRBJ1-1; the D gene is possibly TRBD1 (6 bases). V gave up 0 bases and J gave up 6 bases, with 11 bases separating them. The V gene's germline CDR1 is SGHAT and CDR2 FQNNGV. This CDR3 is 14 amino acids long. In nucleotides, the CDR3 is TGTGCCAGCAGCTTAGATATCCGGGGGCCTGAAGCTTTCTTT. It encodes CASSLDIRGPEAFF.

J is TRBJ2-3 and V is TRBV25-1; no definite D call. V dropped 1 base and J dropped 0 bases, with 5 bases sitting between them. This CDR3 region has 14 residues. The germline V gene encodes CDR1 MGHDK and CDR2 SYGVNS. The CDR3: CASSESASTDTQYF. The CDR3 DNA reads TGTGCCAGCAGTGAATCTGCTAGCACAGATACGCAGTATTTT.

The chain has TRBV13 and TRBJ2-1; TRBD2 agrees at 12 bases. This CDR3 spans 17 amino acids. J lost 12 bases, V lost 3 bases, and 15 bases had no gene match. Germline V gene data show CDR1 as PRHDT and CDR2 as FYEKMQ (reference sequence). CDR3: CASSFTLTSGRAGGQFF. CDR3 bases: TGTGCCAGCAGCTTCACTCTGACTAGCGGGAGAGCGGGGGGGCAGTTCTTC.

This clonotype showed up just a few times. V and J are TRBV7-6 and TRBJ2-7, with TRBD1 matching over 8 bases. This CDR3 has 14 amino acids. Germline assignment: CDR1 SGHVS and CDR2 FNYEAQ. Germline trimming cut 4 bases from V and 3 bases from J; bases unmatched to any gene: 5. The DNA of the CDR3 is TGTGCCAGCAGCTACGGGACAGGAATCTACGAGCAGTACTTC. Translating gives CASSYGTGIYEQYF.

This clonotype turned up a few times. The chain couples TRBV10-3 to TRBJ2-5; D unclear. There are 15 residues in the CDR3. The germline CDR1 and CDR2 sequences are ENHRY and SYGVKD. V was shortened by 2 bases and J by 7 bases, with 17 bases between the two germline ends. CDR3 bases: TGTGCCATCAGTGAGATGGAGCGCACTTGGGGGACCCAGTACTTC. This codes for CAISEMERTWGTQYF.

CDR3 DNA: TGTGCCAGTTCCCCGCTCGAGCAGTACTTC. This sequence encodes CASSPLEQYF. V gene TRBV12-3 or TRBV12-4 combines with J gene TRBJ2-7, with unresolved D. V lost 9 bases, J lost 6 bases, and 9 bases lay in between. The CDR3 has 10 amino acids.

Only a few counts were recorded for this clonotype. One junction end does not reproduce the germline sequence, and a read error may be involved. The V call is TRBV12-3 or TRBV12-4, the J call TRBJ2-1; 16 bases are a match to TRBD2. The CDR3 is 17 residues long. The CDR3 here is CTSSKGLAGGFNNEQFF. The CDR3 bases are TGTACCAGCAGTAAGGGACTAGCGGGGGGGTTTAATAATGAGCAGTTCTTC.

This clonotype has only a few counts. The gene calls are TRBV12-3 or TRBV12-4 and TRBJ2-1; possible D gene TRBD1, 5 bases. The CDR3 has 15 residues. Trimming shortened V by 1 base and J by 6 bases, and 13 bases separated the two germline ends. CDR3 loop: CASSLGPGKFNEQFF. The DNA of the CDR3 is TGTGCCAGCAGTTTAGGGCCAGGGAAGTTCAATGAGCAGTTCTTC.

This clonotype was recorded many times. The DNA of the CDR3 is TGTGCCAGCAGTCCCGGACTGAGAAACACTGAAGCTTTCTTT. Residues: CASSPGLRNTEAFF. The rearrangement uses TRBV12-3 or TRBV12-4 and TRBJ1-1; D gene ambiguous. The CDR3 runs 14 residues. The V gene lost 5 bases and the J gene lost 2 bases, with 12 bases spanning the gap.

In its sample, this clonotype was seen a few times. The V and J genes are TRBV6-1 and TRBJ2-7; D possibly matches TRBD1 or TRBD2 (5 bases each). Germline values: CDR1 MNHNS, CDR2 SASEGT. The V end was cut by 5 bases, the J end by 3 bases, with 14 bases between. The CDR3 has 14 amino acids. CDR3: CASSQRDGNYEQYF. CDR3 sequence (DNA): TGTGCCAGCAGTCAACGGGACGGGAACTACGAGCAGTACTTC.

This chain connects TRBV11-2 to TRBJ2-7; 15 nucleotides align to TRBD2. CDR3 size: 19 residues. Germline V gene data show CDR1 as SGHAT and CDR2 as FQNNGV. Unmatched junction bases numbered 14, after V lost 4 bases and J lost 4 bases. CDR3 in amino acids: CASSSPSRGLAGGRYEQYF. In DNA, the CDR3 is TGTGCCAGCAGCTCGCCTAGCCGAGGACTAGCGGGGGGGCGATACGAGCAGTACTTC.

The CDR3 nucleotides read TGTGCCAGCAGCTTATGGCTAGCGGGGGACACCGGGGAGCTGTTTTTT. This translates into CASSLWLAGDTGELFF. The chain joins TRBV13 to TRBJ2-2, with 10 bases matching TRBD2. This CDR3 is built from 16 residues. In germline, CDR1 is PRHDT, CDR2 FYEKMQ (reference sequence). V dropped 2 bases and J dropped 3; count of bases not matched to a gene: 3.

The CDR3 bases are TGTGCCAGCAGCGCCTCTCGTGAGACCCAGTACTTC. Its translation: CASSASRETQYF. The chain has TRBV7-2 and TRBJ2-5; D remains unclear. Germline values: CDR1 SGHTA, CDR2 FQGNSA. V was clipped by 5 bases and J by 5 bases, with 9 bases between them. The CDR3 runs 12 residues.

This clonotype showed up just a few times. This chain joins TRBV20-1 and TRBJ1-6; no clear D. CDR3 length equals 16 residues. V was pared by 0 bases and J by 6 bases, with 15 bases between. The germline gives CDR1 DFQATT, CDR2 SNEGSKA (reference sequence). The CDR3: CSARDNTALLNSPLHF. As DNA, the CDR3 is TGCAGTGCTAGAGATAATACGGCCCTCCTTAATTCACCCCTCCACTTT.

There are a few counts of this clonotype. V and J are TRBV28 and TRBJ2-7, with 8 bases identical to TRBD1. CDR1 and CDR2 (germline): MDHEN, SYDVKM. After removal of 6 bases from V and 3 bases from J, the junction contained 7 bases not matched to a gene. This CDR3 comprises 14 residues. The CDR3: CASRARTGIYEQYF. The CDR3 DNA follows: TGTGCCAGCAGGGCCCGGACAGGGATCTACGAGCAGTACTTC.

The sample holds many counts of this clonotype. V and J are TRBV20-1 and TRBJ2-2; 11 bases align to TRBD2. After removal of 7 bases from V and 7 bases from J, the junction contained 8 bases not matched to a gene. CDR3 length: 14 amino acids. Germline assignment: CDR1 DFQATT and CDR2 SNEGSKA (reference sequence). CDR3 loop: CSVSSGRLGGELFF. The CDR3 nucleotides read TGCAGTGTATCTAGCGGGAGGTTGGGCGGGGAGCTGTTTTTT.

This clonotype was observed a few times. The V call is TRBV3-1, the J call TRBJ2-7; unclear D gene. Trimming took 3 bases from V and 6 from J, leaving 12 bases between them. This CDR3 is 13 amino acids long. Looked up from germline, CDR1 is LGHDT and CDR2 is YNNKEL (reference sequence). The CDR3 nucleotides read TGTGCCAGCAGCCACCAATACCTCTTCGAGCAGTACTTC. It encodes CASSHQYLFEQYF.